A single sample gave rise to the 18 T cell receptor beta chains below, sequenced in a study of CD8+ T cells in alopecia areata. cDNA serving as the sequencing template came from extracted, reverse transcribed RNA. This table comes from immunoSEQ multiplex PCR, and its TCRdb copy is limited to in-frame clones, with some not included. The profile covers some 240,000 clones, with 57% appearing a single time and 0.45% taken by the ten largest. Sequencing was performed on CD4+ T cells sorted from blood, taken at week 0. Receptor source: a human donor with alopecia areata.

Note on this clone: The sample carries other DNA sequences with the same CDR3. The chain employs TRBV30 and TRBJ1-1, with TRBD1 identical over 9 bases. V lost 5 bases and J lost 5; bases outside the gene matches: 6. This CDR3 is built from 13 residues. Germline CDR1 reads GTSNPN; CDR2 reads SVGIG (reference sequence). Here the CDR3 DNA reads TGTGCCTGGTCTAGACAGGGGGGAACTGAAGCTTTCTTT. This gives the protein CAWSRQGGTEAFF.

The V gene is TRBV9, the J gene TRBJ2-2; the match to TRBD2 covers 8 bases. CDR1 is SGDLS and CDR2 is YYNGEE in the germline V gene. Germline trimming cut 4 bases from V and 0 bases from J; bases unmatched to any gene: 8. The CDR3 length is 17 residues. The CDR3 protein is CASSRDTGLANTGELFF. In nucleotides, the CDR3 is TGTGCCAGCAGCCGGGACACGGGACTAGCGAACACCGGGGAGCTGTTTTTT.

V is TRBV11-2 and J is TRBJ2-5; unclear D gene. In germline, CDR1 is SGHAT, CDR2 FQNNGV. V gave up 1 base and J gave up 7 bases, with 10 bases separating them. CDR3 size: 13 residues. The CDR3 region has the DNA TGTGCCAGCAGCTTAGGATCTTGGGGGACCCAGTACTTC. This gives the protein CASSLGSWGTQYF. Based on the CDR3 plus reference TRBV11-2 and TRBJ2-5, the full variable domain is EAGVAQSPRYKIIEKRQSVAFWCNPISGHATLYWYQQILGQGPKLLIQFQNNGVVDDSQLPKDRFSAERLKGVDSTLKIQPAKLEDSAVYLCASSLGSWGTQYFGPGTRLLVL.

The chain is built from TRBV29-1 and TRBJ1-5; D ambiguous. Germline V gene lookup returns CDR1 SQVTM and CDR2 ANQGSEA. CDR3 length: 11 amino acids. V was shortened by 5 bases and J by 6 bases, with 8 bases between the two germline ends. The CDR3 sequence: CSVFGVQPQHF. As DNA, the CDR3 is TGCAGCGTTTTCGGGGTTCAGCCCCAGCATTTT.

About this clone itself: Other DNA sequences of this sample code for an identical CDR3. J is TRBJ1-2 and V is TRBV30, with D unresolved. Deletions cut 3 bases from V and 5 bases from J, with 7 bases between. CDR3 length: 11 residues. Germline V gene sequence: CDR1 GTSNPN, CDR2 SVGIG (reference sequence). The CDR3 DNA reads as TGTGCCTGGAGCGGAAGTTATGGCTACACCTTC. Translating gives CAWSGSYGYTF.

This clone was counted only a few times. V usage is TRBV29-1 and J usage is TRBJ2-7; D possibly matches TRBD1 or TRBD2 (6 bases each). CDR1 is SQVTM, CDR2 ANQGSEA, per germline. V was trimmed by 5 bases and J by 2 bases, leaving 16 bases between them. The CDR3 spans 14 residues. The CDR3, as DNA: TGCAGCGTTCGTAAGACGGGGGCCGCCTACGAGCAGTACTTC. Protein sequence: CSVRKTGAAYEQYF.

This clone was counted only a few times. V and J are TRBV29-1 and TRBJ2-3; D is unclear. Trimming stripped 3 bases from V and 3 bases from J, with 7 bases between. The germline CDR1 and CDR2 sequences are SQVTM and ANQGSEA. This CDR3 region has 12 residues. This CDR3 is CSVDLMTDTQYF. The CDR3 DNA sequence: TGCAGCGTTGACCTAATGACAGATACGCAGTATTTT.

The V and J genes are TRBV11-2 and TRBJ2-6; D gene ambiguous. This CDR3 region has 11 residues. V shed 7 bases and J shed 2 bases, with 0 bases lying between them. Germline V gene lookup returns CDR1 SGHAT and CDR2 FQNNGV. The CDR3 sequence: CASTGANVLTF. The CDR3 region has the DNA TGTGCCAGCACTGGGGCCAACGTCCTGACTTTC.

This clone has a handful of counts. The chain uses TRBV30 and TRBJ2-4; the match to TRBD1 covers 9 bases. Germline V gene sequence: CDR1 GTSNPN, CDR2 SVGIG (reference sequence). J was trimmed by 1 base and V by 2 bases; bases with no gene match: 15. The CDR3 loop spans 19 amino acids. CDR3 residues: CAWSTRDRVSRAAKNIQYF. CDR3 DNA: TGTGCCTGGAGTACCCGGGACAGGGTCTCTAGGGCGGCCAAAAACATTCAGTACTTC.

The rearrangement uses TRBV29-1 and TRBJ2-3; a weak D match, TRBD1 (5 bases). The germline V and J ends were trimmed by 4 bases and 6 bases, with 14 bases remaining between them. The CDR3 is 13 residues long. The germline V gene has CDR1 SQVTM and CDR2 ANQGSEA. CDR3 coding DNA: TGCAGCGTTGCAGGGCAGGTTGAGGATACGCAGTATTTT. It yields the protein CSVAGQVEDTQYF.

This chain uses TRBV10-3 with TRBJ1-2, with 10 nucleotides matching TRBD1. V was clipped by 2 bases and J by 2 bases; unmatched bases: 2. The CDR3 spans 15 residues. Germline assignment: CDR1 ENHRY and CDR2 SYGVKD. The CDR3 nucleotides are TGTGCCATCAGTGAGGGGACAGGGGAGAACTATGGCTACACCTTC. Residues: CAISEGTGENYGYTF.

This clone has a count of ten or more. The J gene is TRBJ1-5, the V gene TRBV30; D gene unclear. This CDR3 comprises 14 residues. The germline gives CDR1 GTSNPN, CDR2 SVGIG (reference sequence). V dropped 4 bases and J dropped 9 bases, with 19 bases sitting between them. CDR3 DNA sequence: TGTGCCTGGACCTCGGAAGGGTTAGGATGGCCCCAGCATTTT. Its translation: CAWTSEGLGWPQHF.

The chain carries TRBV7-6 and TRBJ2-3; no firm D call. The V end was cut by 2 bases, the J end by 0 bases, with 9 bases between. The CDR3 has 15 amino acids. CDR1 and CDR2 (germline): SGHVS, FNYEAQ. The CDR3 DNA is TGTGCCAGCAGCTTATTGCAGACTAGCACAGATACGCAGTATTTT. Its protein product is CASSLLQTSTDTQYF.

The chain is built from TRBV23-1 and TRBJ1-1, with D unresolved. TRBV23-1 is an open reading frame, and its role is uncertain. This CDR3 has 11 amino acids. Trimming removed 4 bases from V and 4 bases from J, with 4 bases in between. CDR3 nucleotides: TGCGCCAGCAGTCGGACCACTGAAGCTTTCTTT. The encoded protein is CASSRTTEAFF.

The gene calls are TRBV28 and TRBJ2-7; no clear D. Germline CDR1 MDHEN, CDR2 SYDVKM. The V and J ends lost 5 bases and 3 bases respectively, with 17 bases between them. This CDR3 has 15 residues. The CDR3 protein is CASSTVAGAIYEQYF. DNA of the CDR3: TGTGCCAGCAGTACAGTAGCTGGTGCGATCTACGAGCAGTACTTC.

Details on this clone: The same CDR3 is also encoded by other DNA sequences in this sample. The chain carries TRBV18 and TRBJ1-1; 12 nucleotides agree with TRBD1. Germline V CDR1 and CDR2: KGHSH, LQKENI. V lost 4 bases to trimming and J lost 1 base; unmatched junction nucleotides: 1. The CDR3 consists of 15 residues. This CDR3 is CASSLGQGANTEAFF. The CDR3 DNA reads TGTGCCAGCTCACTGGGACAGGGGGCGAACACTGAAGCTTTCTTT.

This chain joins TRBV4-1 and TRBJ2-6; D is undetermined. The V end lost 0 bases, the J end lost 0 bases, and 15 bases lay between the germline ends. CDR3 length: 19 residues. Germline CDR1 reads MGHRA; CDR2 reads YSYEKL. CDR3 in amino acids: CASSQEGWLGISGANVLTF. The CDR3 DNA sequence: TGCGCCAGCAGCCAAGAAGGGTGGCTCGGAATCTCTGGGGCCAACGTCCTGACTTTC.

The gene calls are TRBV5-1 and TRBJ1-1; tentatively, D is TRBD1 (5 bases). Trimming stripped 4 bases from V and 3 bases from J, with 16 bases between. This CDR3 is built from 15 residues. CDR1 is SGHRS and CDR2 is YFSETQ in the germline V gene. CDR3 in amino acids: CASSPREGLYTEAFF. The CDR3 DNA reads as TGCGCCAGCAGCCCCCGAGAGGGGCTCTACACTGAAGCTTTCTTT. Using reference TRBV5-1 and TRBJ1-1 for the parts outside the CDR3, the full variable domain is KAGVTQTPRYLIKTRGQQVTLSCSPISGHRSVSWYQQTPGQGLQFLFEYFSETQRNKGNFPGRFSGRQFSNSRSEMNVSTLELGDSALYLCASSPREGLYTEAFFGQGTRLTVV.